This T cell receptor (beta chain) stems from a study of shared clonotypes between healthy human individuals. Whole-study context: For every donor, three CD4 naive, three CD4 memory, two CD8 naive and one CD8 memory plates were used.

Study-level findings and limits: Naive subsets generally exceeded memory subsets in estimated richness. The four-donor shared clonotypes exceeded non-shared clonotypes in generation probability, with non-shared ones scoring lower.

About this clone: Its specificity is not known.

Only in-frame clones appear in the TCRdb table, and some are missing; sequencing was by immunoSEQ multiplex PCR. Of fewer than 3 million clones listed, approximately 90% are singletons. The authors divided CD4+ cells into CD45RA+ naive and CD45RA-negative memory subsets. CDR3 length: 15 residues. J was trimmed by 4 bases and V by 6 bases; bases with no gene match: 11. Germline V gene data show CDR1 as SGHNT and CDR2 as YENEEA. The sequence came from a young man in good health. Some clones in this sample may be carry-over from other donors' samples. Source material: naive CD4+ T cells from PBMCs. Subset indicated: CD45RA+ positively selected. The V gene is TRBV11-3, the J gene TRBJ2-5; 7 positions agree with TRBD1. The CDR3 here is CASSLGVSGGETQYF. The CDR3 DNA is TGTGCCAGCAGTTTGGGCGTATCAGGGGGAGAGACCCAGTACTTC.